These 23 T cell receptor beta chains came from one sample sequenced in a study of cytomegalovirus exposure and HLA in healthy donors. Use of 60 Vbeta and 13 Jbeta primers characterized the PCR. The table came from immunoSEQ multiplex PCR; TCRdb's copy has only in-frame clones and leaves some out. The table has around 100,000 clones, 74% seen once. The sequencing sample was made of PBMCs. Receptors originate from a man in his fifties in good health and CMV-seropositive.

CDR3 in amino acids: CASSKKEPGTEGYTF. In DNA, the CDR3 is TGTGCCAGCAGCAAAAAGGAACCTGGGACAGAAGGCTACACCTTC. The V call is TRBV21-1, the J call TRBJ1-2; the DNA was not compared with TRBD1, the D call given in the table. TRBV21-1 is a known pseudogene. The CDR3 has 15 amino acids.

This sequence joins TRBV5-1 and TRBJ2-5, with D possibly being TRBD1 (5 bases). The germline gives CDR1 SGHRS, CDR2 YFSETQ. The CDR3 contains 15 residues. V was trimmed by 3 bases and J by 5 bases, leaving 17 bases between them. CDR3: CASSYSGSNAETQYF. The CDR3 DNA follows: TGCGCCAGCAGCTATTCAGGGTCCAACGCGGAGACCCAGTACTTC.

This sequence joins TRBV12-5 and TRBJ2-5, with TRBD2 matching 7 bases. Germline loops: CDR1 LGHNT, CDR2 FRNRAP. The CDR3 length is 14 residues. The V segment lost 6 bases and the J segment 10 bases; nucleotides outside the gene matches: 14. CDR3 sequence reads: CASGPGRLRWDQYF. CDR3 DNA sequence: TGTGCTAGTGGACCCGGGAGGCTCCGTTGGGACCAGTACTTC.

The V call is TRBV4-1, the J call TRBJ1-6; 8 nucleotides align to TRBD1. The germline V gene encodes CDR1 MGHRA and CDR2 YSYEKL. The trim removed 1 base at V and 4 bases at J, leaving 0 bases unmatched. The CDR3 covers 15 residues. CDR3: CASSQGQGYNSPLHF. The CDR3 coding sequence is TGCGCCAGCAGCCAAGGACAGGGGTATAATTCACCCCTCCACTTT.

The chain combines TRBV11-2 with TRBJ1-1; TRBD1 is a possible D gene (6 bases). The CDR3 spans 15 residues. The germline V gene has CDR1 SGHAT and CDR2 FQNNGV. Trimming left V 0 bases short and J 3 bases short, with 11 bases between. The CDR3 coding sequence is TGTGCCAGCAGCTTAGATCCAGGGGCGGACACTGAAGCTTTCTTT. Amino acid sequence: CASSLDPGADTEAFF.

The chain uses TRBV6-1 and TRBJ2-5; D perhaps matches TRBD2 (6 bases). This CDR3 has 12 residues. Looked up from germline, CDR1 is MNHNS and CDR2 is SASEGT. V was trimmed by 2 bases and J by 7 bases, leaving 8 bases between them. CDR3 protein: CASSEQGGTQYF. Written as DNA, the CDR3 is TGTGCCAGCAGTGAACAGGGAGGGACCCAGTACTTC.

V usage is TRBV28 and J usage is TRBJ1-2; a weak D match, TRBD1 (6 bases). This CDR3 has 12 amino acids. Germline assignment: CDR1 MDHEN and CDR2 SYDVKM. V dropped 6 bases and J dropped 4 bases, with 9 bases sitting between them. The CDR3 coding sequence is TGTGCCAGCAGCCTACAGGGCTATGGCTACACCTTC. Its protein is CASSLQGYGYTF.

The chain couples TRBV2 to TRBJ2-7; D call uncertain. Germline V gene lookup returns CDR1 SNHLY and CDR2 FYNNEI. The CDR3 extends over 12 amino acids. Deletions cut 2 bases from V and 7 bases from J, with 9 bases between. The CDR3 sequence is CASSENSGEQYF. In nucleotides, the CDR3 is TGTGCCAGCAGTGAAAATTCCGGGGAGCAGTACTTC.

This chain links TRBV27 with TRBJ2-3, with 12 nucleotides matching TRBD2. V trimming: 1 base; J trimming: 5 bases; junction bases outside the gene matches: 7. This CDR3 is 17 amino acids long. The V gene's germline CDR1 is MNHEY and CDR2 SMNVEV (reference sequence). CDR3 DNA sequence: TGTGCCAGCAGTTTATTCGTAACTAGCGGGAGGCAAGATACGCAGTATTTT. It specifies CASSLFVTSGRQDTQYF.

CDR3 sequence: CASSSPGQNFYGYTF. Written as DNA, the CDR3 is TGTGCCAGCAGCTCGCCGGGACAGAACTTCTATGGCTACACCTTC. The V and J genes are TRBV5-5 and TRBJ1-2, with 7 bases aligning to TRBD1. CDR1 is SGHKS, CDR2 YYEKEE, per germline (reference sequence). The trim removed 3 bases at V and 4 bases at J, leaving 9 bases unmatched. The CDR3 is 15 residues long.

The rearrangement uses TRBV5-4 and TRBJ1-2, with no clear D. The V end was cut by 3 bases, the J end by 4 bases, with 13 bases between. The germline V gene encodes CDR1 SGHNT and CDR2 YYREEE (reference sequence). The CDR3 is 14 amino acids. CDR3 region: CASSSQSSPYGYTF. CDR3 DNA: TGTGCCAGCAGCTCACAATCTTCCCCCTATGGCTACACCTTC.

The chain recombines TRBV20-1 with TRBJ2-1, with 7 bases aligning to TRBD1. This CDR3 has 11 residues. Germline V gene sequence: CDR1 DFQATT, CDR2 SNEGSKA (reference sequence). V lost 7 bases, J lost 6 bases, and 3 bases stayed unmatched. CDR3 protein: CSGQGGNEQFF. DNA for the CDR3: TGCAGTGGACAGGGCGGCAATGAGCAGTTCTTC.

The chain couples TRBV10-1 to TRBJ2-1, with D possibly being TRBD2 (6 bases). CDR1 is WNHNN, CDR2 SYGVQD, per germline (reference sequence). There are 13 residues in the CDR3. The V and J ends lost 6 bases and 3 bases respectively, with 9 bases between them. The CDR3 sequence is CASRPGLYNEQFF. CDR3 coding DNA: TGCGCCAGCAGACCGGGACTCTACAATGAGCAGTTCTTC.

The V gene is TRBV5-6, the J gene TRBJ2-5; 10 bases match TRBD2. CDR3 length: 15 amino acids. With V trimmed by 3 bases and J by 1 base, 3 bases remained unmatched. Germline values: CDR1 SGHDT, CDR2 YYEEEE. The CDR3 DNA reads TGTGCCAGCAGCTCAGGACTAGCGGTCCAAGAGACCCAGTACTTC. Translation gives CASSSGLAVQETQYF.

Here the CDR3 reads CASSQAGGTQYF. The CDR3 coding sequence is TGCGCCAGCAGCCAAGCCGGGGGGACCCAGTACTTC. This chain uses TRBV4-1 with TRBJ2-5; D is perhaps TRBD2 (6 bases). V lost 1 base to trimming and J lost 7 bases, with 7 bases between them. Germline V gene data show CDR1 as MGHRA and CDR2 as YSYEKL. The CDR3 runs to 12 residues.

The chain is built from TRBV7-8 and TRBJ1-3; no reliable D call. The V end lost 2 bases, the J end lost 2 bases, and 16 bases lay between the germline ends. The CDR3 extends over 17 amino acids. The V gene's germline CDR1 is SGHVS and CDR2 FQNEAQ. CDR3 residues: CASSLKPTNQPGNTIYF. Here the CDR3 DNA reads TGTGCCAGCAGCTTAAAACCGACAAACCAACCTGGAAACACCATATATTTT.

The genes are TRBV19 and TRBJ2-5, with D possibly matching TRBD2 (6 bases). V was clipped by 5 bases and J by 5 bases, with 18 bases between them. CDR3 length equals 15 residues. CDR1 LNHDA and CDR2 SQIVND come from the germline V gene (reference sequence). The CDR3 DNA is TGTGCCAGTAGTTTTAAGCGGGCCAAGTGGGAGACCCAGTACTTC. Protein: CASSFKRAKWETQYF.

This clone was seen a handful of times. V usage is TRBV4-1 and J usage is TRBJ2-2; D gene unclear. The germline gives CDR1 MGHRA, CDR2 YSYEKL. V was pared by 1 base and J by 3 bases, with 12 bases between. The CDR3 length is 16 residues. The CDR3, as DNA: TGCGCCAGCAGCCAAGCACTCCGTTCCGACACCGGGGAGCTGTTTTTT. Its translation is CASSQALRSDTGELFF.

J is TRBJ1-2 and V is TRBV2; D possibly corresponds to TRBD1 (5 bases). From germline, CDR1 is SNHLY and CDR2 FYNNEI. This CDR3 contains 15 residues. V was trimmed by 1 base and J by 6 bases, leaving 15 bases between them. The CDR3 loop is CASSEGGAQQDGYTF. The DNA for the CDR3 is TGTGCCAGCAGTGAAGGCGGGGCCCAACAGGATGGCTACACCTTC.

The chain uses TRBV5-1 and TRBJ1-1, with D uncertain. Looked up from germline, CDR1 is SGHRS and CDR2 is YFSETQ. Trimming took 0 bases from V and 3 from J, leaving 9 bases between them. The CDR3 spans 14 residues. The CDR3 sequence: CASSLGRGYTEAFF. Written as DNA, the CDR3 is TGCGCCAGCAGCTTGGGACGCGGTTACACTGAAGCTTTCTTT.

The chain is built from TRBV2 and TRBJ2-6, with D tentatively TRBD2 (6 bases). Germline values: CDR1 SNHLY, CDR2 FYNNEI. The CDR3 has 15 amino acids. V was pared by 6 bases and J by 2 bases, with 11 bases between. CDR3 sequence: CASSVEGTGANVLTF. In DNA, the CDR3 is TGTGCCAGCAGCGTGGAGGGGACTGGGGCCAACGTCCTGACTTTC.

In its sample, this clone was seen a few times. The rearrangement joins TRBV11-2 to TRBJ2-7, with 7 bases that match TRBD1. This CDR3 has 13 amino acids. Germline CDR1 is SGHAT and CDR2 is FQNNGV. Losses at the gene ends were 0 bases for V and 6 bases for J; bases not matched to a gene: 2. CDR3 in amino acids: CASSLDRTGEQYF. The CDR3, as DNA: TGTGCCAGCAGCTTAGATCGGACAGGCGAGCAGTACTTC.

The rearrangement joins TRBV9 to TRBJ2-5; D is perhaps TRBD2 (5 bases). V lost 0 bases to trimming and J lost 3 bases, with 9 bases between them. CDR3 length: 14 amino acids. Germline V lookup: CDR1 SGDLS, CDR2 YYNGEE. In nucleotides, the CDR3 is TGTGCCAGCAGCGTAGGAGGGAACGAAGAGACCCAGTACTTC. It encodes CASSVGGNEETQYF. The whole variable domain, filled in from reference TRBV9 and TRBJ2-5, reads DSGVTQTPKHLITATGQRVTLRCSPRSGDLSVYWYQQSLDQGLQFLIQYYNGEERAKGNILERFSAQQFPDLHSELNLSSLELGDSALYFCASSVGGNEETQYFGPGTRLLVL.